This is a list of T cell receptor beta chains from one sample in a study. MiXCR was run by TCRdb on the RT-PCR reads, yielding one entry per CDR3 protein. The repertoire holds more than 550,000 distinct CDR3 sequences, approximately 15% seen once, with roughly 3.9% in the top ten. The sample was memory CD4+ T cells from blood. These receptors all come from a female donor in good health, serving as a healthy control. Each CDR3 is given with its conserved first and last residue.

V gene: TRBV10-3
J gene: TRBJ2-2
CDR3 protein: CAISVHTSANTGELFF

V gene: TRBV3-1
J gene: TRBJ2-5
CDR3 protein: CASSQVAGRETQYF

V gene: TRBV6-2/TRBV6-3
J gene: TRBJ2-2
CDR3 protein: CASSYSPTSPTGELFF

V gene: TRBV20-1
J gene: TRBJ1-6
CDR3 protein: CSARDELGRDNSPLHF

V gene: TRBV20-1
J gene: TRBJ2-1
CDR3 protein: CSARDDRDYNEQFF

V gene: TRBV28
J gene: TRBJ1-5
CDR3 protein: CATQGGGLGNQPQHF

V gene: TRBV6-6
J gene: TRBJ1-6
CDR3 protein: CASSYKQFNSPLHF

V gene: TRBV5-5
J gene: TRBJ2-1
CDR3 protein: CASSLGTAKDEQFF

V gene: TRBV27
J gene: TRBJ1-5
CDR3 protein: CASQARRGYQPQHF

V gene: TRBV14
J gene: TRBJ2-1
CDR3 protein: CASSHPNSNEQFF

V gene: TRBV10-3
J gene: TRBJ1-2
CDR3 protein: CAISLTGGPEGYTF

V gene: TRBV29-1
J gene: TRBJ1-1
CDR3 protein: CSVEETQNTEAFF

V gene: TRBV20-1
J gene: TRBJ1-4
CDR3 protein: CSAGGEKLFF

V gene: TRBV5-1
J gene: TRBJ1-4
CDR3 protein: CASSFFMGSATNEKLFF

V gene: TRBV11-1
J gene: TRBJ2-7
CDR3 protein: CASSLRLAGGTHEQYF

V gene: TRBV12-3/TRBV12-4
J gene: TRBJ2-2
CDR3 protein: CASSFFRSGTSGARFTGELFF

V gene: TRBV4-1
J gene: TRBJ2-7
CDR3 protein: CASSQAETEGEQYF

V gene: TRBV3-1
J gene: TRBJ2-7
CDR3 protein: CASSTQQGPYEQYF

V gene: TRBV3-1
J gene: TRBJ2-5
CDR3 protein: CASSQKNQETQYF

V gene: TRBV12-3/TRBV12-4
J gene: TRBJ1-5
CDR3 protein: CASSSWSDQPQHF

V gene: TRBV5-1
J gene: TRBJ2-1
CDR3 protein: CASNGGGSHNEQFF

V gene: TRBV18
J gene: TRBJ2-1
CDR3 protein: CASSLAGALLNEQFF

V gene: TRBV7-8
J gene: TRBJ1-6
CDR3 protein: CASSPDEANSPLHF

V gene: TRBV2
J gene: TRBJ1-5
CDR3 protein: CASTPHEGQGSSNQPQHF

V gene: TRBV18
J gene: TRBJ1-1
CDR3 protein: CASSPPRTSGTEAFF

V gene: TRBV12-3/TRBV12-4
J gene: TRBJ2-7
CDR3 protein: CASSLLAGNPYEQYF

V gene: TRBV11-2
J gene: TRBJ1-2
CDR3 protein: CASSPISRGVNYGYTF